Included here is one T cell receptor beta chain sequence, with context. V gave up 5 bases and J gave up 0 bases; unmatched junction bases: 5. The CDR3 sequence is 15 residues long. Germline CDR1 is MNHNS and CDR2 is SASEGT. This entry belongs to a study of radiotherapy plus CTLA-4 blockade in lung cancer. Clones were sequenced by immunoSEQ multiplex PCR, and TCRdb holds only the in-frame ones, with some missing. The sample has about 78,000 clones, approximately 83% seen once. The rearrangement uses TRBV6-1 and TRBJ2-3; 7 nucleotides align to TRBD1. Sequencing used peripheral blood, obtained from a patient treated with radiotherapy plus ipilimumab. This clonotype originated in a human donor with non-small cell lung cancer who had a partial response to radiotherapy plus ipilimumab. The DNA of the CDR3 is TGTGCCAGCAGTACTAACAGGGGAAGCACAGATACGCAGTATTTT. Translation gives CASSTNRGSTDTQYF.